The rows below give T cell receptor beta chains drawn from one sample of a study of cytomegalovirus exposure and HLA in healthy donors. TCRdb keeps only in-frame clones here, not all; method: immunoSEQ multiplex PCR. The top ten hold over 1.1% of the sample, which has 84,000 or so clones, less than 80% seen once. The sequenced sample consisted of PBMCs. These TCRs come from a male donor in good health and CMV-seronegative. Each CDR3 is given without its conserved first and last residue. The D gene is left open where the match is weak.

CDR3 | J | D | V
ASSSWDLTGELF | TRBJ2-2 | NA | TRBV5-1
ASSEAHFTDTQY | TRBJ2-3 | NA | TRBV25-1
ASSLEGANEKLF | TRBJ1-4 | TRBD1 | TRBV27
ASSLVPSFEAF | TRBJ1-1 | NA | TRBV5-5
ASSQTPLWTSDPNEQF | TRBJ2-1 | NA | TRBV10-2
SARVGNIQY | TRBJ2-4 | NA | TRBV20-1
ASSSLGTSYEQY | TRBJ2-7 | TRBD2 | TRBV19
ASSLGRTLEETQY | TRBJ2-5 | TRBD2 | TRBV5-6
ACPGPMNTEAF | TRBJ1-1 | NA | TRBV30
ASSPTGGNQPQH | TRBJ1-5 | TRBD1 | TRBV18
ASSQEGRGKFYEQY | TRBJ2-7 | NA | TRBV4-2
ASSENRAGETQY | TRBJ2-5 | NA | TRBV6-1
ASSLDQGRTEAF | TRBJ1-1 | NA | TRBV7-9
ASSGDRGWNTEAF | TRBJ1-1 | TRBD1 | TRBV28
ASSPLYEQY | TRBJ2-7 | NA | TRBV28
ASRLGVTGELF | TRBJ2-2 | NA | TRBV7-2
ASSATGNSMNTEAF | TRBJ1-1 | NA | TRBV9
ASSYQAGGPSEQY | NA | TRBD2 | TRBV5-1
AISEGWAGVEEKLF | TRBJ1-4 | NA | TRBV10-3
ASSLGITGTSVTDTQY | TRBJ2-3 | TRBD2 | TRBV7-2
ATSRDQRGTEQY | TRBJ2-7 | NA | TRBV15
ASSQGQLGSGYGYT | TRBJ1-2 | TRBD1 | TRBV5-6
ASSLRQGTYGYT | TRBJ1-2 | TRBD1 | TRBV5-4
ASKRQANTEAF | TRBJ1-1 | NA | TRBV2
ASRDRGRGTEAF | TRBJ1-1 | TRBD1 | TRBV19
ASSPISPLQETQY | TRBJ2-5 | NA | TRBV14
ASSLYTGTGPQH | TRBJ1-5 | NA | TRBV28
ASSATALQGAETQY | TRBJ2-5 | NA | TRBV9
ASTSGGGNTIY | TRBJ1-3 | NA | TRBV6-6
ASSLFGQASSYNEQF | TRBJ2-1 | TRBD1 | TRBV27
ASSVYRGPYEQY | TRBJ2-7 | TRBD1 | TRBV27
ASSQDRRVRNTEAF | TRBJ1-1 | NA | TRBV4-3
ASSVGGQNSYEQY | TRBJ2-7 | NA | TRBV9
ATTSGGAFYEQY | NA | NA | TRBV19
ASRYYTTGKLTDTQY | TRBJ2-3 | TRBD1 | TRBV5-6
ASSLGRESSYEQY | TRBJ2-7 | TRBD2 | TRBV7-2
ASSSGLGSYNEQF | TRBJ2-1 | TRBD2 | TRBV27
ASSPRDRGNEQF | TRBJ2-1 | TRBD1 | TRBV19
ASSLGTGGNSPLH | TRBJ1-6 | TRBD1 | TRBV27
ASSPPGRLSGEQY | TRBJ2-7 | NA | TRBV6-6
ASSHAGAYEQY | TRBJ2-7 | NA | TRBV14
ASSFQRGDQETQY | TRBJ2-5 | TRBD2 | TRBV5-4
ASSPKTGGYNEQF | TRBJ2-1 | TRBD1 | TRBV7-2
ASSLTRGNTIY | TRBJ1-3 | NA | TRBV7-2
ASSLRRTGNTEAF | TRBJ1-1 | TRBD1 | TRBV5-1
ASSPAILQETQY | TRBJ2-5 | NA | TRBV5-8
ASSQDQGPAGGRSNEQF | TRBJ2-1 | TRBD2 | TRBV14
ASSFGTGLTGELF | TRBJ2-2 | TRBD1 | TRBV11-1
ASSERGYEQY | TRBJ2-7 | NA | TRBV6-1
ASSQSRGIGSGNTIY | TRBJ1-3 | NA | TRBV4-2
ATVWGDNEQF | TRBJ2-1 | NA | TRBV5-6
ASSQLAGVNNEQF | TRBJ2-1 | TRBD2 | TRBV7-2
ASTAPEVGYGYT | TRBJ1-2 | NA | TRBV7-9
ASREAGELF | TRBJ2-2 | NA | TRBV5-1
AWSATGYTEAF | TRBJ1-1 | NA | TRBV30
ASSGLQGRAPSNTGELF | TRBJ2-2 | NA | TRBV10-1
ASRRSVGSTGELF | TRBJ2-2 | NA | TRBV9